The 19 T cell receptor beta chains in this list originate from one sample, sequenced in a study of CD4+ T cells in melanoma. Sequenced by immunoSEQ multiplex PCR; TCRdb stores in-frame clones only, minus some. The sample consists of roughly 110,000 clones, 92% of them appearing once. The sample was peripheral blood. Receptor source: a human donor with melanoma.

The chain is built from TRBV11-2 and TRBJ2-5; D is ambiguous. Looked up from germline, CDR1 is SGHAT and CDR2 is FQNNGV. The ends were cut back, 3 bases at V and 3 bases at J, with 11 bases in the middle. The CDR3 consists of 14 residues. The CDR3 DNA is TGTGCCAGCAGCTTCGGCGGTTGGGAAGAGACCCAGTACTTC. Translated: CASSFGGWEETQYF.

The chain employs TRBV4-1 and TRBJ1-2, with D maybe TRBD1 (5 bases). The CDR3 is made up of 19 amino acids. Deletions cut 1 base from V and 0 bases from J, with 21 bases between. Germline V gives CDR1 MGHRA, CDR2 YSYEKL. CDR3 sequence reads: CASSQGQLGAPSSNYGYTF. As DNA, the CDR3 is TGCGCCAGCAGCCAAGGGCAGCTAGGGGCGCCTAGTTCTAACTATGGCTACACCTTC.

The chain has TRBV5-1 and TRBJ2-3; D is unclear. V lost 5 bases and J 4 bases, leaving 11 bases between the germline ends. This CDR3 region has 13 residues. Per the germline V gene, CDR1 is SGHRS and CDR2 is YFSETQ. This chain's CDR3 is CASRTAVADTQYF. CDR3 in DNA: TGCGCCAGCAGGACCGCTGTGGCAGATACGCAGTATTTT.

V and J are TRBV6-5 and TRBJ2-2; D uncertain. The CDR3 is 16 residues long. Per germline, CDR1 MNHEY and CDR2 SVGAGI. With 2 bases removed from V and 0 bases from J, the gap between germline ends came to 10 bases. DNA for the CDR3: TGTGCCAGCAGTTACGGTTTTAGGCCGAACACCGGGGAGCTGTTTTTT. It encodes CASSYGFRPNTGELFF.

V is TRBV9 and J is TRBJ2-7; 8 bases fit TRBD1. The J segment lost 3 bases and the V segment lost 3 bases, leaving 5 bases of the junction unmatched. Germline values: CDR1 SGDLS, CDR2 YYNGEE. The CDR3 loop spans 14 amino acids. DNA of the CDR3: TGTGCCAGCAGCGCCGGGACAGGACTCTACGAGCAGTACTTC. It encodes CASSAGTGLYEQYF.

V is TRBV9 and J is TRBJ2-2; D unclear. V was shortened by 1 base and J by 5 bases, with 6 bases between the two germline ends. Germline V gene data show CDR1 as SGDLS and CDR2 as YYNGEE. The CDR3 totals 13 residues. The CDR3: CASSVTETGELFF. The CDR3 nucleotides are TGTGCCAGCAGCGTAACAGAGACCGGGGAGCTGTTTTTT.

This clone was counted once. The chain recombines TRBV4-1 with TRBJ1-2; D is perhaps TRBD1 (5 bases). The CDR3 has 14 residues. The germline gives CDR1 MGHRA, CDR2 YSYEKL. The V gene lost 5 bases and the J gene lost 4 bases, with 14 bases spanning the gap. CDR3 loop: CASSGPGRSYGYTF. As DNA, the CDR3 is TGCGCCAGCAGCGGTCCAGGGCGGAGCTATGGCTACACCTTC.

V and J are TRBV7-2 and TRBJ1-4, with D uncertain. The V gene lost 5 bases and the J gene lost 6 bases, with 22 bases spanning the gap. Germline CDR1 reads SGHTA; CDR2 reads FQGNSA. This CDR3 comprises 17 residues. CDR3: CASSTSGSAGSYEKLFF. The CDR3 DNA reads TGTGCCAGCAGCACTAGCGGCTCAGCCGGGAGTTATGAAAAACTGTTTTTT.

The chain links TRBV5-4 to TRBJ2-7, with 12 bases identical to TRBD2. Germline-derived CDR1 and CDR2 are SGHNT and YYREEE (reference sequence). After removal of 3 bases from V and 6 bases from J, the junction contained 7 bases not matched to a gene. The CDR3 has 15 residues. CDR3 amino acids: CASSSALAGGGEQYF. In DNA form, the CDR3 reads TGTGCCAGCAGCTCGGCACTAGCGGGAGGTGGCGAGCAGTACTTC.

The chain employs TRBV7-8 and TRBJ2-1, with D possibly being TRBD1 or TRBD2 (5 bases each). V shed 2 bases and J shed 5 bases, with 16 bases lying between them. Germline V CDR1 and CDR2: SGHVS, FQNEAQ. CDR3 length: 16 amino acids. Here the CDR3 reads CASSLTGTRGNNEQFF. The CDR3 DNA reads as TGTGCCAGCAGCTTAACCGGGACGCGAGGAAACAATGAGCAGTTCTTC.

The chain combines TRBV20-1 with TRBJ2-7, with 8 bases that match TRBD2. V was clipped by 8 bases and J by 0 bases; unmatched bases: 0. CDR3 length: 11 amino acids. Germline-derived CDR1 and CDR2 are DFQATT and SNEGSKA (reference sequence). The CDR3 DNA reads TGCAGTAGCGGGAGCTCCTACGAGCAGTACTTC. Amino acids: CSSGSSYEQYF.

The chain joins TRBV7-2 to TRBJ2-1; 8 nucleotides match TRBD2. Germline V gene lookup returns CDR1 SGHTA and CDR2 FQGNSA. CDR3 length equals 15 residues. The V segment lost 3 bases and the J segment 6 bases; nucleotides outside the gene matches: 7. In DNA form, the CDR3 reads TGTGCCAGCAGCTTTAGCGGGACTGTTCCCAATGAGCAGTTCTTC. Translation: CASSFSGTVPNEQFF.

This rearrangement joins TRBV18 to TRBJ2-1; TRBD2 aligns across 12 bases. The germline CDR1 and CDR2 sequences are KGHSH and LQKENI. V was clipped by 8 bases and J by 4 bases; unmatched bases: 3. CDR3 length: 14 residues. CDR3 nucleotides: TGTGCCAGCGGACTAGCGGGGCGATACAATGAGCAGTTCTTC. It encodes CASGLAGRYNEQFF. The full variable domain, with the rest looked up from reference TRBV18 and TRBJ2-1, is NAGVMQNPRHLVRRRGQEARLRCSPMKGHSHVYWYRQLPEEGLKFMVYLQKENIIDESGMPKERFSAEFPKEGPSILRIQQVVRGDSAAYFCASGLAGRYNEQFFGPGTRLTVL.

This sequence joins TRBV19 and TRBJ1-1; the match to TRBD1 covers 8 bases. V lost 6 bases and J lost 0; bases outside the gene matches: 3. From germline, CDR1 is LNHDA and CDR2 SQIVND (reference sequence). The length of the CDR3 is 14 residues. CDR3 nucleotide sequence: TGTGCCAGTAGATCAGGGGGCTTGAACACTGAAGCTTTCTTT. It encodes CASRSGGLNTEAFF.

This rearrangement joins TRBV19 to TRBJ1-5, with 8 bases matching TRBD1. This CDR3 region has 15 residues. CDR1 is LNHDA, CDR2 SQIVND, per germline (reference sequence). After removal of 6 bases from V and 4 bases from J, the junction contained 8 bases not matched to a gene. DNA for the CDR3: TGTGCCAGTAGAGGCGGACAGGGTGGGAATCAGCCCCAGCATTTT. Its translation: CASRGGQGGNQPQHF.

This clone was seen only once. The chain uses TRBV5-1 and TRBJ2-7, with TRBD2 matching over 10 bases. This CDR3 comprises 15 residues. Looked up from germline, CDR1 is SGHRS and CDR2 is YFSETQ. V dropped 4 bases and J dropped 0; count of bases not matched to a gene: 4. CDR3 protein: CASSVAGGLSYEQYF. CDR3 nucleotides: TGCGCCAGCAGCGTAGCGGGAGGCCTCTCCTACGAGCAGTACTTC. Looking up the rest from reference TRBV5-1 and TRBJ2-7 gives the full variable domain: KAGVTQTPRYLIKTRGQQVTLSCSPISGHRSVSWYQQTPGQGLQFLFEYFSETQRNKGNFPGRFSGRQFSNSRSEMNVSTLELGDSALYLCASSVAGGLSYEQYFGPGTRLTVT.

The chain combines TRBV20-1 with TRBJ2-7; no firm D call. Trimming stripped 2 bases from V and 5 bases from J, with 7 bases between. Germline V lookup: CDR1 DFQATT, CDR2 SNEGSKA (reference sequence). The CDR3 is 11 amino acids. The CDR3 reads CSARSGNEQYF. DNA for the CDR3: TGCAGTGCTAGATCCGGTAACGAGCAGTACTTC.

The chain recombines TRBV19 with TRBJ1-5; 7 bases match TRBD1. Unmatched junction bases numbered 9, after V lost 6 bases and J lost 4 bases. Germline V CDR1 and CDR2: LNHDA, SQIVND (reference sequence). CDR3 length equals 15 residues. The DNA of the CDR3 is TGTGCCAGTAGCAAAGGGGGCTTTCGGAATCAGCCCCAGCATTTT. This encodes CASSKGGFRNQPQHF.

This chain links TRBV5-1 with TRBJ2-5; 7 bases fit TRBD2. The germline V gene has CDR1 SGHRS and CDR2 YFSETQ. After removal of 7 bases from V and 0 bases from J, the junction contained 12 bases not matched to a gene. The CDR3 has 16 residues. The CDR3, as DNA: TGCGCCAGCGGGCGGGGAACCGGGACTAACCAAGAGACCCAGTACTTC. Protein product: CASGRGTGTNQETQYF.